The 24 T cell receptor beta chains presented below share a single source sample, sequenced in a study of HIV-infected patients and healthy controls. Alpha and beta constant-region primers primed reverse transcription of about 500 ng RNA. Separate chain-specific third strand synthesis with multiplexing indices produced the alpha and beta libraries. MiXCR, applied by TCRdb to the 5' RACE reads, yields one record per CDR3 protein. The table lists roughly 5,100 distinct CDR3 sequences, roughly 5.5% of them singletons. Roughly three months, about 14 weeks, into antiretroviral therapy, follow-up blood was collected. No cell fractionation was done, so the repertoire covers all unsorted peripheral blood T cells. The sample was blood, taken during antiretroviral therapy. These receptors originate from an adult with HIV infection.

The chain carries TRBV25-1 and TRBJ2-5; no reliable D call. The CDR3 is 10 residues long. V lost 4 bases and J lost 5, with 2 bases in between. Germline assignment: CDR1 MGHDK and CDR2 SYGVNS. The CDR3, as DNA: TGTGCCAGCAGTGGCGAGACCCAGTACTTC. Translation gives CASSGETQYF.

The rearrangement links TRBV7-8 to TRBJ2-1; 8 nucleotides align to TRBD2. This CDR3 contains 13 residues. Germline values: CDR1 SGHVS, CDR2 FQNEAQ. The trim removed 5 bases at V and 12 bases at J, leaving 9 bases unmatched. As DNA, the CDR3 is TGTGCCAGCAGCCAGCGGGGGCCCCGGGGGCAGTTCTTC. Residues: CASSQRGPRGQFF.

The genes are TRBV6-6 and TRBJ2-3, with 7 nucleotides matching TRBD2. The germline V gene has CDR1 MNHNY and CDR2 SVGAGI (reference sequence). Germline trimming cut 2 bases from V and 2 bases from J; bases unmatched to any gene: 4. CDR3 length: 15 residues. DNA of the CDR3: TGTGCCAGCAGTTACGCGGGGGATGACACAGATACGCAGTATTTT. Translating it yields CASSYAGDDTDTQYF.

Sample share makes this clonotype medium-sized. The chain has TRBV2 and TRBJ1-1; 8 bases fit TRBD1. Trimming took 6 bases from V and 10 from J; bases not matched to a gene: 4. In germline, CDR1 is SNHLY, CDR2 FYNNEI. The CDR3 is 11 residues long. CDR3 bases: TGTGCCAGCAGGCTCACAGGGGGAGCTTTCTTT. Amino acid sequence: CASRLTGGAFF.

This clonotype rates as medium-sized. The V and J genes are TRBV28 and TRBJ2-7; the match to TRBD2 covers 13 bases. CDR1 and CDR2 (germline): MDHEN, SYDVKM. J lost 6 bases, V lost 5 bases, and 10 bases had no gene match. CDR3 length equals 16 residues. The CDR3 here is CASSRTSGGFPSEQYF. The CDR3 nucleotides read TGTGCCAGCAGTAGGACTAGCGGGGGATTCCCGTCCGAGCAGTACTTC.

This clonotype has a count of ten or more. The chain recombines TRBV6-5 with TRBJ2-3; no definite D call. The ends were cut back, 4 bases at V and 1 base at J, with 15 bases in the middle. The length of the CDR3 is 16 residues. CDR1 is MNHEY, CDR2 SVGAGI, per germline. CDR3 DNA: TGTGCCAGCAGTTTTACTTTAGCCCGGGGCACAGATACGCAGTATTTT. Its translation: CASSFTLARGTDTQYF.

The sample holds many counts of this clonotype. The chain joins TRBV5-1 to TRBJ2-5; D possibly uses TRBD1 or TRBD2 (5 bases each). The V and J ends lost 1 base and 5 bases respectively, with 12 bases between them. Germline V gene data show CDR1 as SGHRS and CDR2 as YFSETQ. The length of the CDR3 is 14 residues. The CDR3: CASSLRDGAETQYF. The CDR3 DNA reads as TGCGCCAGCAGCTTGAGGGACGGCGCGGAGACCCAGTACTTC. The full variable domain, its missing parts supplied by reference TRBV5-1 and TRBJ2-5, is KAGVTQTPRYLIKTRGQQVTLSCSPISGHRSVSWYQQTPGQGLQFLFEYFSETQRNKGNFPGRFSGRQFSNSRSEMNVSTLELGDSALYLCASSLRDGAETQYFGPGTRLLVL.

Judged by abundance, this clonotype is medium-sized. This chain uses TRBV12-3 or TRBV12-4 with TRBJ2-5; the D gene could be TRBD1 or TRBD2 (5 bases each). This CDR3 has 14 amino acids. Between the trimmed V and J ends, which lost 6 bases and 3 bases, there was a span of 14 bases. The CDR3 loop is CASSPGTAEETQYF. CDR3 in DNA: TGTGCCAGCAGCCCCGGGACGGCGGAAGAGACCCAGTACTTC.

This clonotype was picked up a small number of times. V is TRBV6-5 and J is TRBJ2-3; 7 bases agree with TRBD1. Trimming at V came to 6 bases and at J to 8 bases, leaving 11 bases not matched to a gene. CDR3 length: 14 amino acids. Germline CDR1 is MNHEY and CDR2 is SVGAGI. Written as DNA, the CDR3 is TGTGCCAGCAGCCTAGGACAGGACACTCTTACGCAGTATTTT. This encodes CASSLGQDTLTQYF.

Ten or more counts support this clonotype. The J gene is TRBJ2-2, the V gene TRBV21-1; the DNA was not used to check the table's D call, TRBD1. TRBV21-1 is a documented pseudogene. The CDR3 is 17 amino acids. This CDR3 reads CASSKGRQDTNTGELFF. DNA for the CDR3: TGTGCCAGCAGCAAGGGTCGACAGGACACGAACACCGGGGAGCTGTTTTTT.

By sample share, this clonotype is medium-sized. V is TRBV7-3 and J is TRBJ1-2; maybe TRBD1 (5 bases). V was cut by 5 bases and J by 2 bases, with 12 bases left in between. This CDR3 has 14 residues. CDR1 and CDR2 from the germline V gene are SGHTA and FQGTGA. CDR3 sequence (DNA): TGTGCCAGCAGCCCAACAACAGGAAACTATGGCTACACCTTC. Its protein product is CASSPTTGNYGYTF.

By share, this clonotype ranks as medium-sized. The rearrangement uses TRBV19 and TRBJ2-5, with D possibly TRBD2 on 5 matching bases. This CDR3 is built from 16 residues. V lost 3 bases and J 1 base, leaving 15 bases between the germline ends. Germline CDR1 and CDR2: LNHDA and SQIVND (reference sequence). The CDR3 sequence is CASSMAPLASQETQYF. Written as DNA, the CDR3 is TGTGCCAGTAGTATGGCACCCCTAGCCTCCCAAGAGACCCAGTACTTC. Full variable domain (missing parts from reference TRBV19 and TRBJ2-5): DGGITQSPKYLFRKEGQNVTLSCEQNLNHDAMYWYRQDPGQGLRLIYYSQIVNDFQKGDIAEGYSVSREKKESFPLTVTSAQKNPTAFYLCASSMAPLASQETQYFGPGTRLLVL.

This clonotype was observed at least ten times. The V call is TRBV6-5, the J call TRBJ2-1; D is undetermined. Trimming cost V 4 bases and J 10 bases, with 20 bases left between them. The CDR3 is made up of 15 amino acids. The V gene's germline CDR1 is MNHEY and CDR2 SVGAGI. CDR3 coding DNA: TGTGCCAGCAGTTCCCAAGGAGTGGGCAATTCCGAGCAGTTCTTC. Its protein is CASSSQGVGNSEQFF.

A few counts support this clonotype. The V gene is TRBV29-1, the J gene TRBJ2-1; 12 nucleotides line up with TRBD2. The ends lost 6 bases at V and 8 bases at J; junction bases unmatched: 8. This CDR3 region has 14 residues. Germline loops: CDR1 SQVTM, CDR2 ANQGSEA. CDR3 region: CSVRTSGVYDEQFF. The CDR3 DNA reads TGCAGCGTAAGGACTAGCGGGGTATACGATGAGCAGTTCTTC.

This clonotype rates as medium-sized. This chain connects TRBV6-9 to TRBJ2-2; 7 bases align to TRBD2. Losses at the gene ends were 10 bases for V and 5 bases for J; bases not matched to a gene: 19. The germline V gene has CDR1 MNHGY and CDR2 SVAAGI. This CDR3 is built from 17 residues. This chain's CDR3 is CAKIGESKRGGTGELFF. DNA of the CDR3: TGTGCCAAGATAGGGGAGAGTAAGCGGGGAGGGACCGGGGAGCTGTTTTTT.

By proportion, this clonotype is medium-sized. The rearrangement uses TRBV11-1 and TRBJ1-5, with D perhaps matching TRBD1 (5 bases). Germline V lookup: CDR1 SGHAT, CDR2 FQDESV (reference sequence). Trimming stripped 5 bases from V and 8 bases from J, with 13 bases between. The CDR3 spans 13 residues. The CDR3 spells CASSPGLKEPQHF. The CDR3 coding sequence is TGTGCCAGCAGCCCGGGACTTAAGGAGCCCCAGCATTTT.

This clonotype was seen repeatedly, ten times or more. The rearrangement links TRBV5-1 to TRBJ2-6, with D unresolved. CDR1 is SGHRS, CDR2 YFSETQ, per germline. This CDR3 has 14 residues. V was cut by 4 bases and J by 0 bases, with 5 bases left in between. DNA for the CDR3: TGCGCCAGCAGCCCCTCCTCTGGGGCCAACGTCCTGACTTTC. Amino acids: CASSPSSGANVLTF.

In this sample, this clonotype is medium-sized. The rearrangement joins TRBV9 to TRBJ2-2, with 10 bases matching TRBD1. V dropped 1 base and J dropped 6; count of bases not matched to a gene: 3. The CDR3 has 15 residues. CDR1 is SGDLS, CDR2 YYNGEE, per germline. The DNA for the CDR3 is TGTGCCAGCAGCGTAAAGACAGGGGGCTCCGGGGAGCTGTTTTTT. This gives the protein CASSVKTGGSGELFF.

By share of the sample, this clonotype is medium-sized. This CDR3 is CSVGDSQPQHF. CDR3 sequence (DNA): TGCAGCGTTGGGGACTCTCAGCCCCAGCATTTT. The chain links TRBV29-1 to TRBJ1-5, with a possible D match to TRBD1 (5 bases). Trimming took off 4 bases at V and 6 bases at J, with 7 bases between the two ends. The CDR3 length is 11 residues. Per germline, CDR1 SQVTM and CDR2 ANQGSEA.

This chain uses TRBV3-1 with TRBJ2-3, with 8 bases lining up with TRBD2. CDR1 is LGHDT and CDR2 is YNNKEL in the germline V gene (reference sequence). The CDR3 contains 15 residues. V dropped 5 bases and J dropped 0; count of bases not matched to a gene: 4. The CDR3 coding sequence is TGTGCCAGCAGCGTCCGGGGGGGCAGCACAGATACGCAGTATTTT. Protein: CASSVRGGSTDTQYF.

The table lists this clonotype with many counts. The chain links TRBV30 to TRBJ2-2; D unresolved. With 2 bases removed from V and 4 bases from J, the gap between germline ends came to 5 bases. The CDR3 has 12 amino acids. Germline assignment: CDR1 GTSNPN and CDR2 SVGIG (reference sequence). Here the CDR3 DNA reads TGTGCCTGGAGTACCGTCACCGGGGAGCTGTTTTTT. This codes for CAWSTVTGELFF.

This clonotype was seen repeatedly, ten times or more. The rearrangement joins TRBV28 to TRBJ2-7; D might be TRBD2 (5 bases). The germline gives CDR1 MDHEN, CDR2 SYDVKM. V was shortened by 2 bases and J by 2 bases, with 10 bases between the two germline ends. The CDR3 sequence is 14 residues long. The CDR3 bases are TGTGCCAGCAGTTTACAGCGGTTCCCCTACGAGCAGTACTTC. Its translation is CASSLQRFPYEQYF.

This clonotype came up many times. At one boundary the junction diverges from the germline segment, which might be a read error. The V call is TRBV3-1, the J call TRBJ1-1, with 10 bases identical to TRBD1. Per germline, CDR1 LGHDT and CDR2 YNNKEL (reference sequence). The CDR3 sequence is 13 residues long. DNA for the CDR3: TGTGCCAGCAGCCCCCCGGACAGGGGGGGACTGCTCTTT. Translating it yields CASSPPDRGGLLF. The entire variable domain, with the rest obtained from reference TRBV3-1 and TRBJ1-1, is as follows: DTAVSQTPKYLVTQMGNDKSIKCEQNLGHDTMYWYKQDSKKFLKIMFSYNNKELIINETVPNRFSPKSPDKAHLNLHINSLELGDSAVYFCASSPPDRGGLLFGQGTRLTVV.

This clonotype is classed as medium-sized (0.01 to 0.1%). This chain uses TRBV29-1 with TRBJ2-1; TRBD1 might be the D (5 bases). Per the germline V gene, CDR1 is SQVTM and CDR2 is ANQGSEA. This CDR3 comprises 12 residues. Trimming took 5 bases from V and 6 from J, leaving 11 bases between them. CDR3 residues: CSVSGHINEQFF. For the CDR3, the DNA is TGCAGCGTTTCAGGGCACATCAATGAGCAGTTCTTC.